These T cell receptor beta chains were read from a single sample in a study of blood T cells in healthy people across ages. TCRdb ran MiXCR on the 5' RACE reads and lists one entry per CDR3 protein. The table records around 1.7 million distinct CDR3 sequences, approximately 28% of them present only once. Material: blood. The receptors were gathered from a woman aged 25-40 years in good health. CDR3s include the opening cysteine and the closing phenylalanine or tryptophan. The order of the fields is D gene, J gene, CDR3 length, V gene, CDR3 protein. D genes are given only for firm matches.

>-|TRBJ1-1|16|TRBV9
CASSVSGGRMNTEAFF
>TRBD2|TRBJ2-5|16|TRBV7-2
CASSQGTSGSQETQYF
>-|TRBJ2-7|13|TRBV29-1
CSVRTGTSYEQYF
>-|TRBJ2-7|14|TRBV12-3/TRBV12-4
CASSYETGPREQYF
>-|TRBJ1-2|13|TRBV20-1
CSARIVWAYGYTF
>-|TRBJ2-1|13|TRBV12-3/TRBV12-4
CASRIDSYNEQFF
>-|TRBJ1-6|15|TRBV27
CASSLFVSKGSPLHF
>TRBD2|TRBJ2-3|18|TRBV4-3
CASSQERGTSGQEDTQYF
>TRBD2|TRBJ2-1|14|TRBV6-5
CASKPGLAINEQFF
>-|TRBJ2-1|17|TRBV7-9
CASSLEGGAASYNEQFF
>-|TRBJ1-1|11|TRBV6-5
CASSYFGRAFF
>-|TRBJ2-1|14|TRBV29-1
CSVDRAGEGAGQFF
>-|TRBJ1-2|17|TRBV7-3
CASRQPVVGISNYGYTF